This paragraph covers one TCR beta chain sequence. Deletions cut 4 bases from V and 2 bases from J, with 9 bases between. In germline, CDR1 is SGHRS, CDR2 YFSETQ. The CDR3 consists of 14 residues. The sample originates from a study of T cells in localized non-small cell lung cancer. The assay was immunoSEQ multiplex PCR, and TCRdb's table has in-frame clones only and misses some. The sample holds 35,000 to 45,000 clones; 88% are singletons and the top ten take about 2.6%. This sequence originates from an older female donor with stage I squamous cell lung carcinoma. The chain combines TRBV5-1 with TRBJ2-2; D call uncertain. The specimen comprised peripheral blood, sampled before any cancer treatment. In DNA, the CDR3 is TGCGCCAGCAGCCACGGAATAAACACCGGGGAGCTGTTTTTT. It is translated as CASSHGINTGELFF. The whole variable domain, remainder taken from reference TRBV5-1 and TRBJ2-2, is KAGVTQTPRYLIKTRGQQVTLSCSPISGHRSVSWYQQTPGQGLQFLFEYFSETQRNKGNFPGRFSGRQFSNSRSEMNVSTLELGDSALYLCASSHGINTGELFFGEGSRLTVL.